This TCR beta chain was recovered during a study of blood T cell repertoires in COVID-19. Across the whole study: Samples of COVID-19 (acute and convalescent) were obtained from the United States, Italy and Spain. The cDNA or gDNA used as material had been derived from T cells, B-cell-depleted T cells, or PBMCs.

Methods used by the authors: Amplified reference gene primers provided the basis for estimating nucleated cell counts. Profiled with immunoSEQ multiplex PCR; TCRdb holds only in-frame clones, not every one. D and trimming were read from the DNA, whereas the V and J calls and clone size are those reported in that table. The sample comprises some 190,000 clones, 70% to 80% of which are singletons, and roughly 8.7% rests with the top ten. A remark on this clone: One end of the junction fails to match germline, which may point to a read error.

The germline V gene encodes CDR1 SNHLY and CDR2 FYNNEI. The CDR3 extends over 13 amino acids. This receptor was obtained from a woman aged 45-59 years with active or convalescent COVID-19. The V gene is TRBV2, the J gene TRBJ2-5; D may be TRBD1 (6 bases). Input material: peripheral blood. The CDR3 DNA reads as TGTGCCAGCAGCCCGGGACACCAGGAGACCCAGTACTTC. It is translated as CASSPGHQETQYF. Looking up the rest from reference TRBV2 and TRBJ2-5 gives the full variable domain: EPEVTQTPSHQVTQMGQEVILRCVPISNHLYFYWYRQILGQKVEFLVSFYNNEISEKSEIFDDQFSVERPDGSNFTLKIRSTKLEDSAMYFCASSPGHQETQYFGPGTRLLVL.